The clone carrying this T cell receptor (beta chain) was recorded a few times. What it recognizes is unknown. Each sample yielded at least 6 micrograms of PBMC total RNA. Germline V gene sequence: CDR1 MGHRA, CDR2 YSYEKL. The ends were cut back, 0 bases at V and 7 bases at J, with 16 bases in the middle. The CDR3 spans 16 residues. The source of the sample is a study of blood T cells in healthy people across ages. General observations from the study: One million T cells yielded diversity estimates that were considered underestimates.

It was with a sample-barcoded 5' primer and a J-beta primer mix that a second PCR of roughly 6 to 11 cycles was run. Every sample produced at least 2.5 million CDR3-containing paired-end reads. TCRdb re-called the 5' RACE reads with MiXCR, one entry per CDR3 protein. The table includes about 1.1 million distinct CDR3 sequences, under 40% detected once. Sequencing used blood. The clonotype was recovered from a man aged 18 to 30 in good health. The J gene is TRBJ1-5, the V gene TRBV4-1; possibly TRBD1 for D (6 bases). The CDR3 sequence is CASSQDYGGLGQPQHF. DNA of the CDR3: TGCGCCAGCAGCCAAGATTACGGGGGGCTTGGGCAGCCCCAGCATTTT.